A single T cell receptor (beta chain) is shown here with its context. Antigen unknown. This specimen belongs to a study of CXCR3-negative and CXCR3-positive naive CD8 T cells. Study information: The study obtained 140 million or so TRB reads, about 1.5 +/- 0.3 million per library.

The CDR3 is 14 amino acids. The germline V gene has CDR1 ENHRY and CDR2 SYGVKD. Findings and caveats of the study: Relative to CXCR3-negative naive cells, CXCR3-positive naive cells had more hydrophobic TRB CDR3s. Because surface CD5 did not distinguish the naive subsets, TCR strength was inferred from TRB CDR3 properties.

Via 5' RACE with UMI labels, TRB cDNA libraries were prepared. After re-calling the 5' RACE reads, TCRdb lists one entry per CDR3 protein, DNA absent. Its table records about 84,000 distinct CDR3 sequences. The rearrangement links TRBV10-3 to TRBJ2-2. Sample: naive CXCR3+ CD8+ T cells from blood. Subset noted: CD45RO-CCR7+CD27+CD95- naive CD8+ T cells expressing CXCR3 (TNR3+). This clonotype originated in a human donor in good health. Some clones in this sample may be carry-over from other donors' samples. CDR3 protein: CAISESVNTGELFF.